This T cell receptor beta chain comes out of a study of vaccination effects on CD4 cells after COVID-19. Regarding the study as a whole: The vaccine-induced clones of healthy vaccinees included only 1 of 255 that cross-reacted with common cold coronaviruses. Few convalescent patients were studied, and early post-infection samples were lacking. Clones induced by infection and by vaccine showed marked clonal contraction late after vaccination.

Some clones are missing from TCRdb's copy, which holds only in-frame ones; the method was immunoSEQ multiplex PCR. The table lists roughly 59,000 clones, roughly 78% of them singletons. As to this clone: Its antigen is as yet unknown.

Antigen-specific CD4+ T cells were expanded with viral peptide pools in the ViraFEST assay before sequencing. Scientists isolated CD4+ T cells after a roughly 10-day culture period ended. Two doses of either BNT162b2 or mRNA-1273 were given to each participant. On day 3 and again on day 7, half the medium was replaced with IL-2 medium. The sample was CD4+ T cells from PBMCs cultured with HCoV-OC43 spike peptides, taken after COVID-19 vaccination. Stated subset: HCoV-OC43 spike overlapping peptide pool stimulation. The origin of this receptor is a human donor who received a COVID-19 vaccine.

Here the CDR3 DNA reads TGCGCCAGCAGTGCTAAAGGACAGGGGTACAATGAGCAGTTCTTC. This sequence encodes CASSAKGQGYNEQFF. The rearrangement links TRBV10-1 to TRBJ2-1, with 9 nucleotides matching TRBD1. The germline V gene encodes CDR1 WNHNN and CDR2 SYGVQD (reference sequence). The J segment lost 4 bases and the V segment lost 4 bases, leaving 5 bases of the junction unmatched. The CDR3 consists of 15 residues.